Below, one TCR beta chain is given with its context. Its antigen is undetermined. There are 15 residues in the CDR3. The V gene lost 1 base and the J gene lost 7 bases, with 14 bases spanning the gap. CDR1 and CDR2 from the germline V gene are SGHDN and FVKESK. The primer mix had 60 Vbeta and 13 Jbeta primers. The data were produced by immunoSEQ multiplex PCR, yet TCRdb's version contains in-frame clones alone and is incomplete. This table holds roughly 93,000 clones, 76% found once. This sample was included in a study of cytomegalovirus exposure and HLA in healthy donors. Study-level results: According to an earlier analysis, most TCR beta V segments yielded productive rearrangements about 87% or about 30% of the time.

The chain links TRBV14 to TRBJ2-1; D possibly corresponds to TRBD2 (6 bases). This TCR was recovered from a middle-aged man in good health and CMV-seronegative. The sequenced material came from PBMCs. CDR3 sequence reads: CASSQVGRGVNEQFF. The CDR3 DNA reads TGTGCCAGCAGCCAAGTTGGGCGGGGAGTGAATGAGCAGTTCTTC.